These 13 T cell receptor beta chains were all obtained from the same sample, sequenced in a study of shared clonotypes between healthy human individuals. This table comes from immunoSEQ multiplex PCR, and its TCRdb copy is limited to in-frame clones, with some not included. The top ten clones hold about an eighth of a sample with about 480,000 clones, roughly 85% of them seen once. The sample consisted of PBMCs. These receptors were taken from a woman aged 40 to 50 in good health. Some clones in this sample may be carry-over from other donors' samples.

This clone came up once. The J gene is TRBJ2-2, the V gene TRBV13; TRBD1 aligns across 8 bases. CDR3 length equals 18 residues. V shed 5 bases, J shed 0 bases, and the junction held 11 bases outside the gene matches. Germline CDR1 is PRHDT and CDR2 is FYEKMQ (reference sequence). CDR3 nucleotides: TGTGCCAGCAGCGCCTACTGGACAGGGTTCGCGAACACCGGGGAGCTGTTTTTT. This translates into CASSAYWTGFANTGELFF.

The genes are TRBV5-4 and TRBJ2-5; the match to TRBD2 covers 9 bases. V lost 2 bases to trimming and J lost 4 bases; unmatched junction nucleotides: 6. The CDR3 has 15 residues. Germline lookup yields CDR1 SGHNT and CDR2 YYREEE (reference sequence). The CDR3 reads CASSFSGSILETQYF. The CDR3 DNA reads as TGTGCCAGCAGCTTTAGCGGGAGCATACTAGAGACCCAGTACTTC.

This chain connects TRBV30 to TRBJ2-1, with 10 nucleotides matching TRBD2. CDR3 length: 14 residues. Germline loops: CDR1 GTSNPN, CDR2 SVGIG (reference sequence). Trimming cost V 3 bases and J 4 bases; bases outside gene matches: 3. CDR3 sequence: CAWSTLAGYNEQFF. The DNA of the CDR3 is TGTGCCTGGAGCACACTAGCGGGATACAATGAGCAGTTCTTC.

J is TRBJ2-1 and V is TRBV29-1; TRBD2 is a possible D gene (6 bases). Trimming cost V 3 bases and J 3 bases, with 18 bases left between them. This CDR3 has 16 amino acids. From germline, CDR1 is SQVTM and CDR2 ANQGSEA. The DNA of the CDR3 is TGCAGCGTTGACCAGAAGGGACTCAATTTCTACAATGAGCAGTTCTTC. Translated: CSVDQKGLNFYNEQFF.

This clone was picked up one time. V and J are TRBV28 and TRBJ2-1, with TRBD1 as a possible D gene (5 bases). Germline V gene sequence: CDR1 MDHEN, CDR2 SYDVKM. The ends were cut back, 8 bases at V and 3 bases at J, with 11 bases in the middle. The CDR3 sequence is 13 residues long. CDR3 residues: CASLPGFYNEQFF. Written as DNA, the CDR3 is TGTGCCAGCCTCCCAGGGTTCTACAATGAGCAGTTCTTC.

J is TRBJ1-3 and V is TRBV30; TRBD1 matches 7 bases. The junction had 8 bases not matched to a gene; V was cut back by 5 bases and J by 4 bases. Germline assignment: CDR1 GTSNPN and CDR2 SVGIG (reference sequence). CDR3 length: 14 residues. DNA of the CDR3: TGTGCCTGGGCCCCAGGGGGGCTAGGAAACACCATATATTTT. Encoded protein: CAWAPGGLGNTIYF.

This chain links TRBV7-2 with TRBJ2-7; D not resolved. The CDR3 is 14 amino acids. The V gene's germline CDR1 is SGHTA and CDR2 FQGNSA. Trimming pared 2 bases from V and 2 bases from J, leaving 10 bases between. The CDR3 nucleotides are TGTGCCAGCAGCTTACACCCCCCTCCCTACGAGCAGTACTTC. Its protein is CASSLHPPPYEQYF.

J is TRBJ2-7 and V is TRBV11-2; tentative D call: TRBD2 (6 bases). CDR1 and CDR2 from the germline V gene are SGHAT and FQNNGV. CDR3 length equals 14 residues. Deletions cut 5 bases from V and 3 bases from J, with 14 bases between. CDR3 protein: CASSRSTSNYEQYF. Here the CDR3 DNA reads TGTGCCAGCAGCCGGTCTACTAGCAACTACGAGCAGTACTTC.

As concerns this clone: This sample includes further DNA sequences coding for the same CDR3. This chain joins TRBV5-6 and TRBJ2-7, with D unresolved. The CDR3 extends over 15 amino acids. V was trimmed by 0 bases and J by 2 bases, leaving 12 bases between them. CDR1 is SGHDT and CDR2 is YYEEEE in the germline V gene. The CDR3, as DNA: TGTGCCAGCAGCTTGGGACAAGGCTTAACCTACGAGCAGTACTTC. Protein sequence: CASSLGQGLTYEQYF.

This chain uses TRBV19 with TRBJ2-3; 8 bases are shared with TRBD1. The CDR3 totals 15 residues. J gave up 3 bases and V 5 bases, and 7 bases lay outside the gene matches. Germline V gene data show CDR1 as LNHDA and CDR2 as SQIVND (reference sequence). CDR3 sequence reads: CASSPDRGTTDTQYF. The CDR3 DNA sequence: TGTGCCAGTAGTCCCGACAGGGGTACAACAGATACGCAGTATTTT. The whole variable domain, filled in from reference TRBV19 and TRBJ2-3, reads DGGITQSPKYLFRKEGQNVTLSCEQNLNHDAMYWYRQDPGQGLRLIYYSQIVNDFQKGDIAEGYSVSREKKESFPLTVTSAQKNPTAFYLCASSPDRGTTDTQYFGPGTRLTVL.

This clone was detected only once. The genes are TRBV18 and TRBJ1-4, with 7 positions matching TRBD1. This CDR3 is 14 amino acids long. Trimming took 3 bases from V and 7 from J; bases not matched to a gene: 5. The germline V gene has CDR1 KGHSH and CDR2 LQKENI. For the CDR3, the DNA is TGTGCCAGCTCACCTTACCGGGACAGTGAAAAACTGTTTTTT. Translated: CASSPYRDSEKLFF.

J is TRBJ1-1 and V is TRBV9; 10 positions match TRBD1. Unmatched junction bases numbered 9, after V lost 5 bases and J lost 5 bases. The CDR3 is made up of 15 amino acids. In germline, CDR1 is SGDLS, CDR2 YYNGEE. Here the CDR3 DNA reads TGTGCCAGCAGTCCGACAGGGGGCGGAGGGACTGAAGCTTTCTTT. It encodes CASSPTGGGGTEAFF.

The J gene is TRBJ2-5, the V gene TRBV27, with 10 bases aligning to TRBD2. The better agreement between TRBJ2-7 and the DNA end casts doubt on the J call. Germline V CDR1 and CDR2: MNHEY, SMNVEV (reference sequence). The CDR3 covers 15 residues. CDR3 region: CASSLRGLATYEQYF. CDR3 DNA: TGTGCCAGCAGTTTGAGGGGACTAGCGACCTACGAGCAGTACTTC.